Listed here are 20 T cell receptor beta chains from one sample, sequenced in a study of T cell repertoires in cytomegalovirus infection. TCRdb analysed the reads with MiXCR anew, one entry per CDR3 protein. The sample shows around 450,000 distinct CDR3 sequences, approximately 31% of them seen only once. What was sequenced was PBMCs. The receptors stem from a human donor in good health (CMV status not recorded). Some clones in this sample may be carry-over from other donors' samples.

The rearrangement links TRBV5-1 to TRBJ2-7; 11 nucleotides line up with TRBD2. Germline assignment: CDR1 SGHRS and CDR2 YFSETQ. J gave up 4 bases and V 0 bases, and 3 bases lay outside the gene matches. CDR3 size: 15 residues. The CDR3 here is CASSLDPSGGYEQYF. The CDR3 coding sequence is TGCGCCAGCAGCTTGGATCCTAGCGGGGGGTACGAGCAGTACTTC.

This clonotype was recorded many times. The chain is built from TRBV7-8 and TRBJ1-5; 9 bases are a match to TRBD1. This CDR3 spans 18 amino acids. CDR1 is SGHVS, CDR2 FQNEAQ, per germline. The junction had 12 bases not matched to a gene; V was cut back by 5 bases and J by 1 base. The CDR3 DNA reads TGTGCCAGCAGCCTCCGGGACAGGGTGGGTTTAAGCAATCAGCCCCAGCATTTT. It encodes CASSLRDRVGLSNQPQHF.

There are a few counts of this clonotype. The chain uses TRBV14 and TRBJ1-1; D is possibly TRBD1 (6 bases). The V and J ends lost 3 bases and 3 bases respectively, with 17 bases between them. The germline V gene has CDR1 SGHDN and CDR2 FVKESK. CDR3 length: 16 residues. Here the CDR3 reads CASSHLQGAQDTEAFF. The CDR3 DNA follows: TGTGCCAGCAGCCATCTACAGGGAGCTCAGGACACTGAAGCTTTCTTT.

Regarding this clonotype: A junction end diverges from the germline sequence, so it may reflect a read error. This rearrangement joins TRBV6-2 or TRBV6-3 to TRBJ2-7, with D maybe TRBD1 (5 bases). Looked up from germline, CDR1 is MNHEY and CDR2 is SVGEGT. This CDR3 contains 12 residues. The CDR3 loop is CASRRQSYEPYF. CDR3 bases: TGTGCCAGCAGAAGACAGTCCTACGAGCCGTACTTC.

This clonotype has a handful of counts. The rearrangement links TRBV28 to TRBJ1-2, with D hard to call. Trimming removed 2 bases at V and 7 bases at J, with 14 bases between. CDR1 MDHEN and CDR2 SYDVKM come from the germline V gene. CDR3 size: 14 residues. This CDR3 reads CASSLLMAGGGYTF. The CDR3, as DNA: TGTGCCAGCAGTTTACTTATGGCCGGAGGTGGCTACACCTTC.

For this clonotype: This clone may be a read error of a much larger clone one base away. V gene TRBV7-2 combines with J gene TRBJ2-3; no definite D call. The CDR3 consists of 13 residues. CDR1 is SGHTA, CDR2 FQGNSA, per germline. CDR3 in amino acids: CARSLEIVDTQYF. The CDR3 bases are TGTGCCAGAAGCTTAGAAATCGTGGATACGCAGTATTTT.

Only a few counts were recorded for this clonotype. The chain joins TRBV19 to TRBJ1-1; D ambiguous. V was shortened by 0 bases and J by 4 bases, with 9 bases between the two germline ends. Germline CDR1 is LNHDA and CDR2 is SQIVND (reference sequence). The CDR3 runs 14 residues. The CDR3 DNA sequence: TGTGCCAGTAGTATAGATGGGAGGATCACTGAAGCTTTCTTT. This encodes CASSIDGRITEAFF.

This clonotype has a count of ten or more. This chain uses TRBV20-1 with TRBJ1-6; 9 bases line up with TRBD1. Germline CDR1 is DFQATT and CDR2 is SNEGSKA (reference sequence). There are 14 residues in the CDR3. V lost 6 bases to trimming and J lost 10 bases; unmatched junction nucleotides: 10. The DNA of the CDR3 is TGCAGTGCCCCCTCAACAGGGGGCGAATCACCCCTCCACTTT. It encodes CSAPSTGGESPLHF.

About this clonotype itself: One end of the junction fails to match germline, which may point to a read error. The V and J genes are TRBV5-3 and TRBJ2-1, with D perhaps matching TRBD1 (5 bases). TRBV5-3 is sorted into the ORF group, with uncertain function. This CDR3 region has 15 residues. CDR3 DNA sequence: TGTGCCAGCAGCTTGGCGCAGGGCGTCTACAATGAGCAGTTCTTC. It encodes CASSLAQGVYNEQFF.

This clonotype showed up just a few times. This chain joins TRBV2 and TRBJ2-1, with D unclear. This CDR3 is built from 17 residues. Trimming shortened V by 6 bases and J by 0 bases, and 18 bases separated the two germline ends. From germline, CDR1 is SNHLY and CDR2 FYNNEI. The CDR3 here is CASRGWGGSSSYNEQFF. Written as DNA, the CDR3 is TGTGCCAGCAGGGGGTGGGGTGGAAGCAGCTCCTACAATGAGCAGTTCTTC.

The chain recombines TRBV28 with TRBJ1-2; D gene unclear. Between the trimmed V and J ends, which lost 6 bases and 11 bases, there was a span of 16 bases. The CDR3 runs to 12 residues. In germline, CDR1 is MDHEN, CDR2 SYDVKM. The CDR3 spells CASRIPSTKYTF. The CDR3 DNA reads as TGTGCCAGCAGGATTCCTTCCACCAAGTACACCTTC.

The sample holds one count of this clonotype. Relative to the germline gene, one junction end is altered; a read error may explain this. This chain uses TRBV12-3 or TRBV12-4 with TRBJ1-5, with D unclear. CDR3 length: 13 residues. The CDR3 bases are TGTGCCAGAAGTTTAAAGGGCGGGCAGCCCCAGCATTTT. This encodes CARSLKGGQPQHF.

The chain combines TRBV6-1 with TRBJ2-3, with TRBD1 identical over 7 bases. The V and J ends lost 9 bases and 2 bases, in that order; junction bases with no gene match: 5. CDR1 is MNHNS and CDR2 is SASEGT in the germline V gene. CDR3 length equals 13 residues. CDR3 residues: CASQTGFTDTQYF. CDR3 DNA: TGTGCCAGTCAGACAGGGTTCACAGATACGCAGTATTTT.

Notes on this clonotype: A single base separates this from a much larger clone, so it may be a read error. The chain uses TRBV12-3 or TRBV12-4 and TRBJ1-2, with D possibly being TRBD1 (5 bases). The CDR3 sequence is 12 residues long. The CDR3 coding sequence is TGTGCCAGCAGTTCCGACAGAACTGGCTACCCCTTC. It yields the protein CASSSDRTGYPF.

In nucleotides, the CDR3 is TGCAGCGTTGAAGGGCGGAACAGGGAATTGTCCAAAAACATTCAGTACTTC. This gives the protein CSVEGRNRELSKNIQYF. The chain links TRBV29-1 to TRBJ2-4; D possibly corresponds to TRBD1 (6 bases). CDR1 and CDR2 (germline): SQVTM, ANQGSEA. V was trimmed by 1 base and J by 2 bases, leaving 18 bases between them. The CDR3 has 17 amino acids.

This clonotype was seen a few times. V gene TRBV9 combines with J gene TRBJ2-3; D remains ambiguous. The V end was cut by 4 bases, the J end by 1 base, with 7 bases between. The length of the CDR3 is 13 residues. The germline V gene encodes CDR1 SGDLS and CDR2 YYNGEE. The CDR3 loop reads CASSPEGTDTQYF. The CDR3 bases are TGTGCCAGCAGCCCCGAGGGCACAGATACGCAGTATTTT.

The V gene is TRBV7-9, the J gene TRBJ2-1, with TRBD2 identical over 10 bases. The length of the CDR3 is 16 residues. Germline assignment: CDR1 SEHNR and CDR2 FQNEAQ (reference sequence). Trimming removed 5 bases from V and 3 bases from J; junction bases left unmatched: 7. The CDR3 bases are TGTGCCAGCAGCGGAGGACTAGCGGCCGTCTACAATGAGCAGTTCTTC. Translating gives CASSGGLAAVYNEQFF. Filled out from reference TRBV7-9 and TRBJ2-1, the complete variable domain reads DTGVSQNPRHKITKRGQNVTFRCDPISEHNRLYWYRQTLGQGPEFLTYFQNEAQLEKSRLLSDRFSAERPKGSFSTLEIQRTEQGDSAMYLCASSGGLAAVYNEQFFGPGTRLTVL.

This clonotype turned up a few times. CDR3 region: CASSQRQAPASYNEQFF. In nucleotides, the CDR3 is TGCGCCAGCAGCCAAAGACAGGCGCCAGCCTCTTACAATGAGCAGTTCTTC. The V call is TRBV23-1, the J call TRBJ2-1; D is perhaps TRBD1 (6 bases). TRBV23-1 is labeled an ORF, and its function is uncertain. Trimming removed 6 bases from V and 4 bases from J, with 22 bases in between. CDR3 length: 17 amino acids.

This clonotype appeared many times. This sequence joins TRBV7-2 and TRBJ2-6; possibly TRBD1 for D (6 bases). Germline CDR1 and CDR2: SGHTA and FQGNSA. The germline V and J ends were trimmed by 3 bases and 1 base, with 7 bases remaining between them. CDR3 length: 15 amino acids. The CDR3 coding sequence is TGTGCCAGCAGCTTTACAGGGTCTGGGGCCAACGTCCTGACTTTC. This sequence encodes CASSFTGSGANVLTF.

The chain couples TRBV6-5 to TRBJ1-2, with a weak D call TRBD1 (5 bases). This CDR3 comprises 14 residues. V lost 5 bases to trimming and J lost 1 base, with 11 bases between them. The V gene's germline CDR1 is MNHEY and CDR2 SVGAGI. CDR3 DNA: TGTGCCAGCAGTGGCGGTGGGGGTAACTATGGCTACACCTTC. It translates to CASSGGGGNYGYTF.